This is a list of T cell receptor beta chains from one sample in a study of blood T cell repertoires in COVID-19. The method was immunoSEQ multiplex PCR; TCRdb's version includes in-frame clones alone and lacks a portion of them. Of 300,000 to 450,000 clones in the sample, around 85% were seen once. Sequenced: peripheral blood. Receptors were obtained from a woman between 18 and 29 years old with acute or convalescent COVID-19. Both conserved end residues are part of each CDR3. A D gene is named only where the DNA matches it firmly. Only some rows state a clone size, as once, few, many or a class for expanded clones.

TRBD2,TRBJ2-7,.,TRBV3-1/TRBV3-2,CASSHRSGGRYEQYF,TGTGCCAGCAGCCACCGTAGCGGGGGACGCTACGAGCAGTACTTC
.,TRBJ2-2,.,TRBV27,CASSFSPRSAFGAGELFF,TGTGCCAGCAGTTTCTCCCCCAGGTCGGCCTTTGGCGCCGGGGAGCTGTTTTTT
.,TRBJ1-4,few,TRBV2,CASSESPGSTNEKLFF,TGTGCCAGCAGTGAGTCCCCTGGGAGTACTAATGAAAAACTGTTTTTT
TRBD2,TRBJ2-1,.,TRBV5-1,CASQGLAANEQFF,TGCGCCAGCCAGGGACTAGCGGCCAATGAGCAGTTCTTC
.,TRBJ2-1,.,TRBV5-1,CASSLGPPLARPRFEQFF,TGCGCCAGCAGCTTGGGACCCCCTCTAGCCCGTCCCCGTTTTGAGCAGTTCTTC
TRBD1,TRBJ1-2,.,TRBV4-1,CASSQGQGADYGYTF,TGCGCCAGCAGCCAGGGACAGGGGGCTGACTATGGCTACACCTTC
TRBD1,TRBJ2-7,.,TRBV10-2,CASGQGLDEQYF,TGCGCCAGCGGACAGGGTCTGGATGAGCAGTACTTC
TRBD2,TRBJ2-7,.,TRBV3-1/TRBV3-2,CASSQDSGARQGEQYF,TGTGCCAGCAGCCAAGATAGCGGGGCCAGACAAGGGGAGCAGTACTTC
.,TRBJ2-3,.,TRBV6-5,CASSYMDTQYF,TGTGCCAGCAGTTATATGGATACGCAGTATTTT
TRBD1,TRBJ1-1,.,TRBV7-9,CASSLRDRGSEAFF,TGTGCCAGCAGCTTACGAGACAGGGGGTCGGAGGCTTTCTTT
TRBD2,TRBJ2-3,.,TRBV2,CASSEGGGGAGDTQYF,TGTGCCAGCAGTGAAGGTGGCGGGGGGGCTGGAGATACGCAGTATTTT
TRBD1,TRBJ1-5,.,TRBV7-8,CASSLPGQGFQPQHF,TGTGCCAGCAGCTTACCGGGACAGGGTTTTCAGCCCCAGCATTTT
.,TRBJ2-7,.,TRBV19,CASSITGGLEQYF,TGTGCCAGTAGTATTACGGGGGGCCTAGAGCAGTACTTC
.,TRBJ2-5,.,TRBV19,CASSPRGGRQETQYF,TGTGCCAGTAGTCCCCGAGGAGGCCGCCAAGAGACCCAGTACTTC
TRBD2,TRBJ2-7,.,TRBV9,CASSGPGGSPYEQYF,TGTGCCAGCAGCGGACCGGGAGGGTCCCCCTACGAGCAGTACTTC
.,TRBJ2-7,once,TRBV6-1,CASSYGRVYEQYF,TGTGCCAGCAGTTATGGCAGGGTTTACGAGCAGTACTTC
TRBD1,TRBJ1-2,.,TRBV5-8,CASSLLTGYYGYTF,TGTGCCAGCAGCTTGTTGACAGGGTACTATGGCTACACCTTC
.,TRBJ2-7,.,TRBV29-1,CSVALDNSYEQYF,TGCAGCGTTGCTCTGGACAACTCCTACGAGCAGTACTTC
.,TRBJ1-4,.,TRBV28,CASGNLQGNEKLFF,TGTGCCAGCGGCAATCTACAGGGTAATGAAAAACTGTTTTTT
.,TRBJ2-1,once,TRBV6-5,CASKETIVENEQFF,TGTGCCAGCAAGGAGACTATCGTCGAAAATGAGCAGTTCTTC
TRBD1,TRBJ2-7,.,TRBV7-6,CASSLVGGQASYEQYF,TGTGCCAGCAGCTTAGTAGGGGGACAGGCTTCCTACGAGCAGTACTTC
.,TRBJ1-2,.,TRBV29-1,CSGAPPGDYSNYGYTF,TGCAGCGGCGCCCCCCCGGGTGACTATTCTAACTATGGCTACACCTTC
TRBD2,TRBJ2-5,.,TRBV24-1,CATSDRLAGDETQYF,TGTGCCACCAGTGATCGACTAGCGGGAGATGAGACCCAGTACTTC
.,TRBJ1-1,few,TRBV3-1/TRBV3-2,CASSQAHRDTEAFF,TGTGCCAGCAGCCAGGCACACAGGGACACTGAAGCTTTCTTT
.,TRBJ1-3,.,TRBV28,CASSSGQLTGNTIYF,TGTGCCAGCAGTAGCGGACAGCTTACTGGAAACACCATATATTTT
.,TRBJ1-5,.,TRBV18,CASSPNTGRYQPQHF,TGTGCCAGCTCACCAAATACAGGTCGGTATCAGCCCCAGCATTTT